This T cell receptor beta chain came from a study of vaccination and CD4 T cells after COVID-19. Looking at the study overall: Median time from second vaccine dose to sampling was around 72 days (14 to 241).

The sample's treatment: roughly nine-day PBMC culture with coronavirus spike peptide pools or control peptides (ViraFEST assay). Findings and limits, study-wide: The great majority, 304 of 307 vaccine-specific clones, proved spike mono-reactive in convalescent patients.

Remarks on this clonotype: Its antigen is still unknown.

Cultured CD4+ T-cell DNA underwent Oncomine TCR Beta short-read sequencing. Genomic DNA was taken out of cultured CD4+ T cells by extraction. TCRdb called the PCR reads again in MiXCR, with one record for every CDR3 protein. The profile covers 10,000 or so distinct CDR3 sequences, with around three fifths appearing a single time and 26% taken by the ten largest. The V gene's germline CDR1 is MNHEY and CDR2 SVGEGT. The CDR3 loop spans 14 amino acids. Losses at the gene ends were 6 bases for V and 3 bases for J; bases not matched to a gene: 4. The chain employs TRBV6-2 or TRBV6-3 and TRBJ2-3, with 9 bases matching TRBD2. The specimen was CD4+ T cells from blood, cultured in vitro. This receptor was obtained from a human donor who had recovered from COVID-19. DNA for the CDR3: TGTGCCAGCAGACGTAGCGGGGGTACAGATACGCAGTATTTT. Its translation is CASRRSGGTDTQYF.